The rows below give T cell receptor beta chains drawn from one sample of a study of blood T cell repertoires in COVID-19. The method was immunoSEQ multiplex PCR; TCRdb's version includes in-frame clones alone and lacks a portion of them. This repertoire shows about 220,000 clones, about 80% found once; its top ten account for about 1.3%. The source material was PBMCs or T cells enriched from blood (not recorded which). The receptors originated from a woman in her thirties or forties with acute COVID-19. Each CDR3 is given with its conserved first and last residue. A D gene is named only where the DNA matches it firmly. Clone size is stated in some rows and not others, as once, few, many or a class when expanded.

D: TRBD1; V: TRBV3-1/TRBV3-2; size: .; J: TRBJ1-2; CDR3: CASSPGQGNGYTF; DNA: TGTGCCAGCAGCCCGGGACAGGGAAACGGCTACACCTTC
D: .; V: TRBV3-1/TRBV3-2; size: .; J: TRBJ2-2; CDR3: CASSLRGTGELFF; DNA: TGTGCCAGCAGCCTCAGGGGCACCGGGGAGCTGTTTTTT
D: TRBD1; V: TRBV27; size: .; J: TRBJ2-2; CDR3: CASSFGDRAGELFF; DNA: TGTGCCAGCAGTTTTGGGGACAGGGCCGGGGAGCTGTTTTTT
D: .; V: TRBV30; size: .; J: TRBJ1-1; CDR3: CAWSRDIEAFF; DNA: TGTGCCTGGAGTAGGGACATTGAAGCTTTCTTT
D: .; V: TRBV14; size: .; J: TRBJ2-5; CDR3: CASSQDRGFRETQYF; DNA: TGTGCCAGCAGCCAAGATCGGGGGTTTCGGGAGACCCAGTACTTC
D: TRBD1; V: TRBV28; size: few; J: TRBJ1-1; CDR3: CASSFKGAAEAFF; DNA: TGTGCCAGCAGTTTCAAGGGGGCCGCTGAAGCTTTCTTT
D: .; V: TRBV6-5; size: .; J: TRBJ2-7; CDR3: CASRETGAGAEQYF; DNA: TGTGCCAGCAGAGAGACAGGGGCGGGGGCCGAGCAGTACTTC
D: .; V: TRBV29-1; size: few; J: TRBJ1-2; CDR3: CSVEGGRGTGYTF; DNA: TGCAGCGTTGAGGGGGGGCGAGGAACCGGCTACACCTTC
D: .; V: TRBV7-9; size: .; J: TRBJ1-5; CDR3: CASSLRRGQPQHF; DNA: TGTGCCAGCAGCTTACGCAGGGGTCAGCCCCAGCATTTT
D: .; V: TRBV21-1; size: few; J: TRBJ2-3; CDR3: CASSRAKGSGRSTDTQYF; DNA: TGTGCCAGCAGCAGGGCCAAGGGGAGCGGGAGGTCGACAGATACGCAGTATTTT
D: TRBD2; V: TRBV30; size: once; J: TRBJ2-2; CDR3: CAWTQRGITGELFF; DNA: TGTGCCTGGACCCAGCGGGGGATCACCGGGGAGCTGTTTTTT
D: .; V: TRBV27; size: .; J: TRBJ1-1; CDR3: CASNPPREAFF; DNA: TGTGCCAGCAACCCCCCGAGGGAAGCTTTCTTT
D: .; V: TRBV28; size: .; J: TRBJ1-4; CDR3: CASMAMRANEKLFF; DNA: TGTGCCAGCATGGCGATGCGGGCTAATGAAAAACTGTTTTTT
D: .; V: TRBV2; size: .; J: TRBJ1-3; CDR3: CASSSSSGNTIYF; DNA: TGTGCCAGCAGCTCTAGTTCTGGAAACACCATATATTTT
D: .; V: TRBV4-1; size: .; J: TRBJ2-5; CDR3: CASSQGLLQETQYF; DNA: TGCGCCAGCAGCCAAGGACTGCTCCAAGAGACCCAGTACTTC
D: .; V: TRBV6-2/TRBV6-3; size: .; J: TRBJ1-2; CDR3: CASSLQGIGYTF; DNA: TGTGCCAGCAGCCTACAGGGAATTGGCTACACCTTC
D: .; V: TRBV6-2/TRBV6-3; size: .; J: TRBJ1-2; CDR3: CASSYSTGRTYGYTF; DNA: TGTGCCAGCAGTTACTCGACAGGCCGTACCTATGGCTACACCTTC
D: .; V: TRBV19; size: .; J: TRBJ2-1; CDR3: CASPGAGGYNEQFF; DNA: TGTGCCAGTCCGGGGGCAGGGGGTTACAATGAGCAGTTCTTC
D: .; V: TRBV5-4; size: .; J: TRBJ2-6; CDR3: CASSLTEAGANVLTF; DNA: TGTGCCAGCAGCTTGACTGAGGCTGGGGCCAACGTCCTGACTTTC
D: .; V: TRBV6-5; size: .; J: TRBJ2-1; CDR3: CASRSTHPFNEQFF; DNA: TGTGCCAGCCGGAGCACCCACCCCTTCAATGAGCAGTTCTTC
D: .; V: TRBV4-2; size: .; J: TRBJ1-1; CDR3: CASSQELQGNTEAFF; DNA: TGTGCCAGCAGCCAAGAACTACAGGGGAACACTGAAGCTTTCTTT
D: TRBD1; V: TRBV5-1; size: .; J: TRBJ1-4; CDR3: CASSFTGGRSTNEKLFF; DNA: TGCGCCAGCAGCTTTACAGGGGGTCGGTCAACTAATGAAAAACTGTTTTTT
D: TRBD1; V: TRBV20-1; size: .; J: TRBJ1-5; CDR3: CSASFNTGAIGQPQHF; DNA: TGCAGTGCTAGTTTCAATACAGGGGCAATTGGTCAGCCCCAGCATTTT
D: TRBD1; V: TRBV7-9; size: .; J: TRBJ1-4; CDR3: CASSNNRGGVTNEKLFF; DNA: TGTGCCAGCAGCAACAACAGGGGCGGTGTAACTAATGAAAAACTGTTTTTT
D: .; V: TRBV7-9; size: few; J: TRBJ1-4; CDR3: CASSLAEANEKLFF; DNA: TGTGCCAGCAGCTTAGCGGAGGCTAATGAAAAACTGTTTTTT
D: .; V: TRBV6-4; size: .; J: TRBJ2-1; CDR3: CASTRPSSNEQFF; DNA: TGTGCCAGCACAAGGCCTAGCTCCAATGAGCAGTTCTTC
D: TRBD2; V: TRBV15; size: .; J: TRBJ2-4; CDR3: CATSRAPREGNIQYF; DNA: TGTGCCACCAGCAGAGCTCCGCGGGAGGGAAACATTCAGTACTTC
D: TRBD1; V: TRBV7-8; size: once; J: TRBJ1-3; CDR3: CASSRDREAGNTIYF; DNA: TGTGCCAGCAGCCGGGACAGGGAGGCTGGAAACACCATATATTTT
D: TRBD1; V: TRBV4-3; size: .; J: TRBJ1-1; CDR3: CASSPGQLNTEAFF; DNA: TGCGCCAGCAGCCCGGGACAGTTGAACACTGAAGCTTTCTTT
D: .; V: TRBV28; size: .; J: TRBJ2-7; CDR3: CASSSLTMGLSREQYF; DNA: TGTGCCAGCAGTTCCCTGACTATGGGCCTATCCAGGGAGCAGTACTTC
D: .; V: TRBV13; size: .; J: TRBJ1-2; CDR3: CASSAIMGLNYGYTF; DNA: TGTGCCAGCAGCGCCATTATGGGACTCAACTATGGCTACACCTTC
D: .; V: TRBV7-2; size: once; J: TRBJ2-2; CDR3: CASSPGPNTGELFF; DNA: TGTGCCAGCAGCCCTGGCCCGAACACCGGGGAGCTGTTTTTT
D: .; V: TRBV28; size: .; J: TRBJ2-7; CDR3: CASRGTRSFDEQYF; DNA: TGTGCCAGCAGGGGGACAAGGAGTTTCGACGAGCAGTACTTC
D: TRBD1; V: TRBV2; size: .; J: TRBJ1-5; CDR3: CASSEGTGGYQPQHF; DNA: TGTGCCAGCAGTGAGGGGACAGGGGGCTATCAGCCCCAGCATTTT
D: TRBD1; V: TRBV7-2; size: .; J: TRBJ1-2; CDR3: CASSLAFIQGASNYGYTF; DNA: TGTGCCAGCAGCTTAGCGTTTATACAGGGGGCCTCTAACTATGGCTACACCTTC